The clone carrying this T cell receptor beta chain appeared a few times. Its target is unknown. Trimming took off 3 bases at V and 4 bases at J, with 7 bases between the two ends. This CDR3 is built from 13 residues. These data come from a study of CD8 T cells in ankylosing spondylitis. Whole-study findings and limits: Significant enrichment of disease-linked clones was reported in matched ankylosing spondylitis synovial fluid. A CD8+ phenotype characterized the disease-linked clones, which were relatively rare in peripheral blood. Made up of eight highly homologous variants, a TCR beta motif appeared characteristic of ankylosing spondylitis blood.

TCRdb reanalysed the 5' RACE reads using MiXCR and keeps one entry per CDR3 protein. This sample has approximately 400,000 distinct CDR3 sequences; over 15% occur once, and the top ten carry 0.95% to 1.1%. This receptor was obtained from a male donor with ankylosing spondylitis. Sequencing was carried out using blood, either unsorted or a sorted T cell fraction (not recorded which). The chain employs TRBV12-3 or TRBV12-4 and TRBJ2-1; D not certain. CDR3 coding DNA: TGTGCCAGCAGTTTTTTTGGGTACAATGAGCAGTTCTTC. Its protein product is CASSFFGYNEQFF.